This T cell receptor (beta chain) was sequenced in a study of lymphopenia after photon versus proton radiotherapy (dated by TCRdb to between 2017 and 2020). Regarding the study in general: The study compared the immunological effects of photon versus proton radiation therapy in patients with gastrointestinal tumors who developed high-grade lymphopenia. The goal of the study was to characterize the differences between the two radiation modalities in how they affect the immune system. The approximately 20 patients in the cohort had gastrointestinal tumors, were treated with either photon or proton therapy, and subsequently developed lymphopenia.

Summary of the overall study and its limitations: The survival association was assessed only in patients who died, and the authors presented better survival with proton therapy as a possibility rather than a demonstrated result. Once the lymphocyte count had reached its nadir, the repertoires of photon-treated patients showed oligoclonal expansion, particularly of CD8+ Temra cells, and this expansion drove the decline in diversity. During treatment, patients who received proton therapy stayed relatively stable, whereas patients who received photon therapy lost naive T cells and TCR diversity and gained effector/memory populations. Across the cohort, an inverse correlation was found between a larger post-nadir drop in TCR diversity and overall survival time among patients who died.

CDR1 and CDR2, per the germline V gene (reference sequence), are SEHNR and FQNEAQ. V is reduced by 3 bases and J by 1 base, leaving a spacing of 6 bases between them. The CDR3 measures 13 amino acids from cysteine to phenylalanine. The entry retains the CDR3 DNA only, 39 bases that are in frame from base 1. Library preparation was by the immunoSEQ multiplex PCR assay. T cell repertoires were profiled by deep sequencing of rearranged TCR beta loci, alongside multiparametric flow cytometry. The table was pulled from immuneACCESS by TCRdb, which kept in-frame rearrangements only. Such tables lose some clones; where checked, under half of the loss comes from unresolved V genes, and the rest has no known cause. Within this sample are over 40,000 clones, with roughly nine tenths of them counted one time only. Around 17% of the sample comes from the top ten. Concerning this clone: The antigen it recognizes is unknown. The input lacks base qualities; no much larger clone sits a single base away.

The chain joins TRBV7-9 to TRBJ1-1, with no D gene named confidently. This TCR derives from a woman aged 40-49 years with cholangiocarcinoma. The sequenced sample was peripheral blood, obtained from a patient treated with photon-based radiotherapy. CDR3 sequence: CASSLGSNTEAFF. The bases are TGTGCCAGCAGCTTGGGATCGAACACTGAAGCTTTCTTT.